This is a list of T cell receptor beta chains from one sample in a study of cytomegalovirus exposure and HLA in healthy donors. TCRdb keeps only in-frame clones here, not all; method: immunoSEQ multiplex PCR. The sample has about 65,000 clones; the top ten hold about a sixth. Sequenced sample: PBMCs. The receptor source for this set is a boy between 10 and 17 years old in good health and CMV-seronegative. CDR3s include the opening cysteine and the closing phenylalanine or tryptophan. The D gene is left open where the match is weak.

j_call: TRBJ2-3
d_call: .
v_call: TRBV29-1
cdr3_aa: CSVLGTDTSTDTQYF
cdr3_nt: TGCAGCGTACTAGGGACTGATACTAGCACAGATACGCAGTATTTT

j_call: TRBJ2-1
d_call: TRBD2
v_call: TRBV29-1
cdr3_aa: CSVEPGLAVDLEQFF
cdr3_nt: TGCAGCGTTGAACCGGGACTAGCGGTTGATCTGGAGCAGTTCTTC

j_call: TRBJ2-3
d_call: .
v_call: TRBV7-6
cdr3_aa: CASSLVLAPTDTQYF
cdr3_nt: TGTGCCAGCAGCTTAGTCCTAGCGCCCACAGATACGCAGTATTTT

j_call: TRBJ2-3
d_call: TRBD2
v_call: TRBV29-1
cdr3_aa: CSVDDYWGLAEQNSSTDTQYF
cdr3_nt: TGCAGCGTTGACGATTATTGGGGACTAGCGGAACAAAATTCTAGCACAGATACGCAGTATTTT

j_call: TRBJ2-7
d_call: .
v_call: TRBV7-6
cdr3_aa: CTSSFRRDEQYF
cdr3_nt: TGTACCAGCAGCTTTCGGAGGGACGAGCAGTACTTC

j_call: TRBJ2-7
d_call: TRBD1
v_call: TRBV7-8
cdr3_aa: CASSLAGDSRQPYEQYF
cdr3_nt: TGTGCCAGCAGCTTAGCGGGGGACAGTCGCCAACCCTACGAGCAGTACTTC

j_call: TRBJ2-5
d_call: .
v_call: TRBV18
cdr3_aa: CASSRGAGKETQYF
cdr3_nt: TGTGCCAGCTCGCGCGGGGCAGGGAAGGAGACCCAGTACTTC

j_call: TRBJ2-7
d_call: .
v_call: TRBV9
cdr3_aa: CASSVPETGEDNEQYF
cdr3_nt: TGTGCCAGCAGCGTCCCTGAAACGGGGGAGGATAACGAGCAGTACTTC

j_call: TRBJ1-2
d_call: TRBD1
v_call: TRBV7-3
cdr3_aa: CASSSSGTGADGYTF
cdr3_nt: TGTGCCAGCAGCTCCTCCGGGACAGGCGCCGATGGCTACACCTTC

j_call: TRBJ2-1
d_call: TRBD1
v_call: TRBV18
cdr3_aa: CASSPTGEEQFF
cdr3_nt: TGTGCCAGCTCACCGACAGGGGAAGAGCAGTTCTTC

j_call: TRBJ1-1
d_call: TRBD1
v_call: TRBV2
cdr3_aa: CASTKDRDTEAFF
cdr3_nt: TGTGCCAGCACCAAGGACAGGGACACTGAAGCTTTCTTT

j_call: TRBJ2-1
d_call: .
v_call: TRBV7-8
cdr3_aa: CASSLGLRLNNEQFF
cdr3_nt: TGTGCCAGCAGCTTAGGTTTGAGACTCAACAATGAGCAGTTCTTC

j_call: TRBJ1-5
d_call: TRBD1
v_call: TRBV6-6
cdr3_aa: CASSQQGGQGAQHF
cdr3_nt: TGTGCCAGCAGTCAACAGGGTGGTCAGGGGGCCCAGCATTTT

j_call: TRBJ2-7
d_call: .
v_call: TRBV14
cdr3_aa: CASSLVEEQYF
cdr3_nt: TGTGCCAGCAGCCTCGTAGAAGAGCAGTACTTC

j_call: TRBJ2-4
d_call: TRBD2
v_call: TRBV25-1
cdr3_aa: CASSEYGGGKNIQYF
cdr3_nt: TGTGCCAGCAGTGAATATGGGGGGGGAAAAAACATTCAGTACTTC

j_call: TRBJ2-6
d_call: TRBD1
v_call: TRBV5-1
cdr3_aa: CASSLVGTGNSGANVLTF
cdr3_nt: TGCGCCAGCAGCTTGGTTGGGACAGGGAACTCTGGGGCCAACGTCCTGACTTTC

j_call: TRBJ2-1
d_call: TRBD2
v_call: TRBV5-6
cdr3_aa: CASRPGLGYNEQFF
cdr3_nt: TGTGCCAGCAGGCCGGGACTAGGATACAATGAGCAGTTCTTC

j_call: TRBJ2-4
d_call: .
v_call: TRBV19
cdr3_aa: CASSSTGLAKNIQYF
cdr3_nt: TGTGCCAGTAGTAGTACAGGCCTAGCCAAAAACATTCAGTACTTC

j_call: TRBJ1-3
d_call: .
v_call: TRBV9
cdr3_aa: CASSVAQGRGAENTIYF
cdr3_nt: TGTGCCAGCAGCGTAGCCCAAGGCAGGGGAGCAGAGAACACCATATATTTT

j_call: TRBJ1-2
d_call: TRBD1
v_call: TRBV19
cdr3_aa: CVSSATGGYDGYTF
cdr3_nt: TGTGTCAGTAGTGCCACAGGGGGTTATGATGGCTACACCTTC

j_call: TRBJ1-2
d_call: .
v_call: TRBV5-1
cdr3_aa: CASSFEQVNYGYTF
cdr3_nt: TGCGCCAGCAGCTTCGAACAGGTCAACTATGGCTACACCTTC

j_call: TRBJ2-1
d_call: TRBD2
v_call: TRBV6-4
cdr3_aa: CASSLAGGFDNEQFF
cdr3_nt: TGTGCCAGCAGCCTAGCGGGGGGTTTCGACAATGAGCAGTTCTTC

j_call: TRBJ1-2
d_call: .
v_call: TRBV14
cdr3_aa: CASSQGSFYGYTF
cdr3_nt: TGTGCCAGCAGCCAAGGTTCTTTCTATGGCTACACCTTC

j_call: TRBJ2-7
d_call: TRBD1
v_call: TRBV6-1
cdr3_aa: CASISRTGSNEQYF
cdr3_nt: TGTGCCAGCATCTCTCGGACAGGGAGTAACGAGCAGTACTTC

j_call: TRBJ1-2
d_call: .
v_call: TRBV7-2
cdr3_aa: CASSLDHRAYGYTF
cdr3_nt: TGTGCCAGCAGCTTAGATCACAGGGCGTATGGCTACACCTTC

j_call: TRBJ2-3
d_call: .
v_call: TRBV5-1
cdr3_aa: CASSTTSWRMSTDTQYF
cdr3_nt: TGCGCCAGCAGCACAACGTCGTGGCGGATGAGCACAGATACGCAGTATTTT

j_call: TRBJ2-7
d_call: .
v_call: TRBV25-1
cdr3_aa: CASSGLGGYEQYF
cdr3_nt: TGTGCCAGCAGTGGGCTAGGGGGCTACGAGCAGTACTTC

j_call: TRBJ1-5
d_call: .
v_call: TRBV6-5
cdr3_aa: CASSSGPGYNQPQHF
cdr3_nt: TGTGCCAGCAGTTCCGGTCCAGGGTATAATCAGCCCCAGCATTTT

j_call: TRBJ2-7
d_call: TRBD1
v_call: TRBV4-1
cdr3_aa: CATLHLPGQGEKNSYEQYF
cdr3_nt: TGCGCCACCCTGCACCTCCCGGGACAGGGCGAAAAGAATTCCTACGAGCAGTACTTC

j_call: TRBJ2-7
d_call: .
v_call: TRBV6-5
cdr3_aa: CASSYSRQYEQYF
cdr3_nt: TGTGCCAGCAGTTACTCGAGGCAGTACGAGCAGTACTTC

j_call: TRBJ1-5
d_call: TRBD1
v_call: TRBV6-1
cdr3_aa: CASSGGDRGDVQPQHF
cdr3_nt: TGTGCCAGCAGTGGAGGGGACAGGGGGGATGTTCAGCCCCAGCATTTT

j_call: TRBJ2-3
d_call: TRBD2
v_call: TRBV27
cdr3_aa: CASKLAGTIDTQYF
cdr3_nt: TGTGCCAGTAAATTAGCGGGTACTATAGATACGCAGTATTTT

j_call: TRBJ1-4
d_call: TRBD1
v_call: TRBV2
cdr3_aa: CASSEAGTGGFTTNEKLFF
cdr3_nt: TGTGCCAGCAGTGAAGCGGGGACAGGAGGTTTCACAACTAATGAAAAACTGTTTTTT

j_call: TRBJ1-1
d_call: .
v_call: TRBV19
cdr3_aa: CASISSMKLNTEAFF
cdr3_nt: TGTGCCAGTATCAGTTCGATGAAGTTGAACACTGAAGCTTTCTTT

j_call: TRBJ2-6
d_call: .
v_call: TRBV5-1
cdr3_aa: CASGPPAASSGANVLTF
cdr3_nt: TGCGCCAGTGGCCCGCCGGCGGCGTCCTCTGGGGCCAACGTCCTGACTTTC

j_call: TRBJ2-3
d_call: TRBD2
v_call: TRBV9
cdr3_aa: CASSVTSGMSTDTQYF
cdr3_nt: TGTGCCAGCAGCGTCACTAGCGGGATGAGCACAGATACGCAGTATTTT

j_call: TRBJ1-5
d_call: .
v_call: TRBV12-5
cdr3_aa: CASGFFLIPVRYRTVEDQPQHF
cdr3_nt: TGTGCTAGTGGTTTTTTTCTAATACCGGTGCGATATCGGACAGTCGAGGATCAGCCCCAGCATTTT

j_call: TRBJ2-1
d_call: .
v_call: TRBV2
cdr3_aa: CASSEGRNLEQFF
cdr3_nt: TGTGCCAGCAGTGAGGGCAGGAACCTTGAGCAGTTCTTC

j_call: TRBJ2-1
d_call: TRBD2
v_call: TRBV27
cdr3_aa: CASSLSLSGSFNEQFF
cdr3_nt: TGTGCCAGCAGTTTATCGCTTAGCGGGAGCTTTAATGAGCAGTTCTTC

j_call: TRBJ2-5
d_call: TRBD1
v_call: TRBV5-4
cdr3_aa: CASLTQGAEETQYF
cdr3_nt: TGTGCCAGCTTGACCCAGGGGGCAGAGGAGACCCAGTACTTC

j_call: TRBJ2-3
d_call: TRBD2
v_call: TRBV27
cdr3_aa: CASTLMGLTPDTQYF
cdr3_nt: TGTGCCAGCACCTTAATGGGACTAACCCCAGATACGCAGTATTTT

j_call: TRBJ1-2
d_call: .
v_call: TRBV5-4
cdr3_aa: CASSLESSGGYGYTF
cdr3_nt: TGTGCCAGCAGCTTGGAGTCTTCCGGGGGCTATGGCTACACCTTC

j_call: TRBJ1-1
d_call: .
v_call: TRBV19
cdr3_aa: CASSIDLAGNTEAFF
cdr3_nt: TGTGCCAGTAGTATAGATCTGGCGGGGAACACTGAAGCTTTCTTT